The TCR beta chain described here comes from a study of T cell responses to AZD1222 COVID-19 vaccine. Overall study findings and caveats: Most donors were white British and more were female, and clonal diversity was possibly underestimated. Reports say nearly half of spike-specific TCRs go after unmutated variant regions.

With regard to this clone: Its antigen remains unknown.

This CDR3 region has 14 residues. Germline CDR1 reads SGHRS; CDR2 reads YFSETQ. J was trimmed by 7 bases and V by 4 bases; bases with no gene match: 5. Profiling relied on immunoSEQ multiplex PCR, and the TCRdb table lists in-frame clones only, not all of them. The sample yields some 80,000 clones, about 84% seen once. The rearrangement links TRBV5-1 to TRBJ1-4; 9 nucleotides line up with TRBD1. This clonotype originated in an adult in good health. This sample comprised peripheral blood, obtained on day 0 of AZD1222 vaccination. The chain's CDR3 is CASSRTGAVEKLFF. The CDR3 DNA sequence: TGCGCCAGCAGCAGGACAGGGGCGGTTGAAAAACTGTTTTTT.